Following are 6 T cell receptor beta chains from one sample sequenced in a study of shared clonotypes between healthy human individuals. Data came from immunoSEQ multiplex PCR; TCRdb stores just in-frame clones and leaves some out. Altogether 450,000 to 700,000 clones are present, around 95% being singletons, with the ten largest covering 0.09% to 0.13%. The naive CD8 fraction comprised CD45RO-negative cells positively selected for CCR7 and excluded terminally differentiated effector memory CD45RA+ cells. Sequencing was done on a sample of naive CD8+ T cells sorted from blood. The receptors originated from a woman in her thirties in good health.

The V call is TRBV7-9, the J call TRBJ1-1; D perhaps matches TRBD1 (5 bases). V was cut by 1 base and J by 0 bases, with 18 bases left in between. The CDR3 length is 18 residues. The germline gives CDR1 SEHNR, CDR2 FQNEAQ (reference sequence). Here the CDR3 reads CASSLDSGQGIMNTEAFF. In nucleotides, the CDR3 is TGTGCCAGCAGCTTAGATTCCGGGCAGGGTATAATGAACACTGAAGCTTTCTTT.

The chain links TRBV19 to TRBJ2-2; D is unresolved. Germline V lookup: CDR1 LNHDA, CDR2 SQIVND (reference sequence). CDR3 size: 14 residues. Trimming took off 1 base at V and 4 bases at J, with 7 bases between the two ends. In DNA, the CDR3 is TGTGCCAGTAGTATAGGCGGATTCACCGGGGAGCTGTTTTTT. It specifies CASSIGGFTGELFF.

This clone was seen only once. The chain combines TRBV7-8 with TRBJ2-1; 8 bases align to TRBD1. The CDR3 extends over 14 amino acids. V lost 5 bases to trimming and J lost 8 bases; unmatched junction nucleotides: 8. CDR1 SGHVS and CDR2 FQNEAQ come from the germline V gene. The CDR3 reads CASSPRTGIDEQFF. The CDR3 DNA follows: TGTGCCAGCAGCCCTAGGACAGGGATAGATGAGCAGTTCTTC.

The chain carries TRBV9 and TRBJ2-6, with D unclear. The V gene lost 3 bases and the J gene lost 3 bases, with 10 bases spanning the gap. Germline values: CDR1 SGDLS, CDR2 YYNGEE. This CDR3 has 15 residues. The CDR3 coding sequence is TGTGCCAGCAGCGCATCGCCCTTTGGGGCCAACGTCCTGACTTTC. It yields the protein CASSASPFGANVLTF.

The chain employs TRBV15 and TRBJ1-1; tentative D call: TRBD1 (6 bases). The CDR3 covers 14 residues. Trimming left V 4 bases short and J 1 base short, with 10 bases between. Germline CDR1 is LNHNV and CDR2 is YYDKDF (reference sequence). CDR3 sequence reads: CATSNGQPNTEAFF. The CDR3 bases are TGTGCCACCAGCAATGGACAGCCGAACACTGAAGCTTTCTTT.

Notes on this clone: The same CDR3 is also encoded by other DNA sequences in this sample. The chain employs TRBV28 and TRBJ2-7; weak D call: TRBD2 (5 bases). The CDR3 covers 13 residues. V shed 3 bases and J shed 2 bases, with 8 bases lying between them. The germline V gene has CDR1 MDHEN and CDR2 SYDVKM. The CDR3 nucleotides read TGTGCCAGCAGTTTCGCGGGCACCTACGAGCAGTACTTC. This translates into CASSFAGTYEQYF.